This is a list of T cell receptor beta chains from one sample in a study of T cells in Graves' hyperthyroidism and ophthalmopathy. TCRdb reprocessed the multiplex PCR reads with MiXCR, giving one entry per CDR3 protein. The table has about 400,000 distinct CDR3 sequences, more than 14% seen once. Sequenced material: blood. These receptors were taken from a woman in her twenties or thirties with Graves' ophthalmopathy. CDR3s include the opening cysteine and the closing phenylalanine or tryptophan.

j_call: TRBJ1-2; v_call: TRBV4-1; cdr3_aa: CASSLFWGDNYGYTF
j_call: TRBJ2-3; v_call: TRBV28; cdr3_aa: CASSLMLSSTDTQYF
j_call: TRBJ1-1; v_call: TRBV6-2/TRBV6-3; cdr3_aa: CASSYNRSGDARRNTEAFF
j_call: TRBJ2-5; v_call: TRBV20-1; cdr3_aa: CSAKRGNQETQYF
j_call: TRBJ2-3; v_call: TRBV2; cdr3_aa: CASSEGGALTSTDTQYF
j_call: TRBJ2-1; v_call: TRBV2; cdr3_aa: CASSGGLDNEQFF
j_call: TRBJ2-7; v_call: TRBV20-1; cdr3_aa: CSAQTGVVYEQYF
j_call: TRBJ2-3; v_call: TRBV12-3/TRBV12-4; cdr3_aa: CASNLNTDTQYF
j_call: TRBJ1-3; v_call: TRBV5-8; cdr3_aa: CASSRREVISGNTIYF
j_call: TRBJ2-3; v_call: TRBV28; cdr3_aa: CASSQVVKHLDTQYF
j_call: TRBJ2-7; v_call: TRBV5-1; cdr3_aa: CASSISAGAYEQYF
j_call: TRBJ2-7; v_call: TRBV15; cdr3_aa: CATSRKGTSYEQYF
j_call: TRBJ1-2; v_call: TRBV6-2/TRBV6-3; cdr3_aa: CASSYGPATNYGYTF
j_call: TRBJ2-5; v_call: TRBV19; cdr3_aa: CASSHGQGKSSYQETQYF
j_call: TRBJ2-7; v_call: TRBV12-3/TRBV12-4; cdr3_aa: CASSFRRGNEQYF
j_call: TRBJ2-5; v_call: TRBV28; cdr3_aa: CASRGGLAGGPLETQYF
j_call: TRBJ2-3; v_call: TRBV28; cdr3_aa: CASSLGLAGGPHTDTQYF
j_call: TRBJ2-1; v_call: TRBV7-3; cdr3_aa: CASSLSQRGYNEQFF
j_call: TRBJ2-3; v_call: TRBV15; cdr3_aa: CATSRGGLAGGRGGTDTQYF
j_call: TRBJ2-5; v_call: TRBV3-1; cdr3_aa: CASTNRDVQETQYF
j_call: TRBJ1-5; v_call: TRBV7-8; cdr3_aa: CASTPWGNQPQHF
j_call: TRBJ2-1; v_call: TRBV24-1; cdr3_aa: CATSPRYRLGEQFF
j_call: TRBJ2-1; v_call: TRBV7-8; cdr3_aa: CASGNSGGPLNEQFF
j_call: TRBJ2-3; v_call: TRBV10-3; cdr3_aa: CATGEDMSGTDTQYF
j_call: TRBJ1-3; v_call: TRBV28; cdr3_aa: CASTLGGAPGNTIYF
j_call: TRBJ2-7; v_call: TRBV6-1; cdr3_aa: CASSSHPVLNF
j_call: TRBJ1-2; v_call: TRBV24-1; cdr3_aa: CATSEPGGYGYTF
j_call: TRBJ2-7; v_call: TRBV11-3; cdr3_aa: CASSLDLDRGEQYF